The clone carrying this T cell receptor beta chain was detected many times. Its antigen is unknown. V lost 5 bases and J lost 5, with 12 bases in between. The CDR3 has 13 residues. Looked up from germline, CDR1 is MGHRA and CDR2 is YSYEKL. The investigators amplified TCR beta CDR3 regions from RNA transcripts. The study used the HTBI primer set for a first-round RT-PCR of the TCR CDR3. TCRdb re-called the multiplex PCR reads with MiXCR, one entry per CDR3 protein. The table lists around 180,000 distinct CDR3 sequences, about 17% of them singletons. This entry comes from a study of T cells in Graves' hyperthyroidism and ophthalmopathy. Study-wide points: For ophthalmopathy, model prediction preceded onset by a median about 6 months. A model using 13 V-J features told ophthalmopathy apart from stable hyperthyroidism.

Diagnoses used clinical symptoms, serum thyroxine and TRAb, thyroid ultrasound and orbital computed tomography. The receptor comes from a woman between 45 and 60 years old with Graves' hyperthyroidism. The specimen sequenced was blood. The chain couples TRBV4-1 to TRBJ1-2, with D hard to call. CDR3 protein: CASSVTNTYGYTF. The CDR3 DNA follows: TGCGCCAGCAGCGTCACGAACACTTATGGCTACACCTTC.